The 2 T cell receptor beta chains reported below all come from one sample, sequenced in a study of prognosis after radiotherapy for stage I lung cancer. Using two-round multiplex PCR, the authors amplified TCR beta CDR3 from genomic DNA. The use of primers specific to each TRBV and TRBJ gene characterized first-round PCR. TCRdb re-called the multiplex PCR reads through MiXCR, storing one row per CDR3 protein. This table has under 75,000 distinct CDR3 sequences, around 27% appearing once. The source material was PBMCs, sampled before or after stereotactic body radiation therapy (not recorded which). The receptors shown here come from a donor aged 50 or older with non-small cell lung cancer.

A word on this clonotype: A far larger clone is just one base off, so this is likely a read error. This chain uses TRBV6-4 with TRBJ2-3; D call uncertain. The V end was cut by 2 bases, the J end by 0 bases, with 15 bases between. This CDR3 has 17 residues. Germline CDR1 and CDR2: MRHNA and SNTAGT. Written as DNA, the CDR3 is TGTGCCAGCAGTGACCCATCCGTCCGACCTAGCACAGATACGCAGTATTTT. Encoded protein: CASSDPSVRPSTDTQYF.

This clonotype occurred many times. V gene TRBV6-1 combines with J gene TRBJ1-6; tentative D call: TRBD1 (6 bases). Trimming pared 6 bases from V and 7 bases from J, leaving 16 bases between. Germline loops: CDR1 MNHNS, CDR2 SASEGT. The CDR3 is 15 amino acids. CDR3 sequence reads: CASRPPGTPNSPLHF. Written as DNA, the CDR3 is TGTGCCAGCAGGCCCCCCGGGACACCAAATTCACCCCTCCACTTT.